The rows below give T cell receptor beta chains drawn from one sample of a study of blood T cell repertoires in COVID-19. Clones were read by immunoSEQ multiplex PCR, and TCRdb kept only the in-frame ones, dropping some. The repertoire holds roughly 18,000 clones, around 89% seen once, with approximately 8.1% in the top ten. What was sequenced was peripheral blood. Receptors originate from a woman aged 55 to 70 with active COVID-19. CDR3s include the opening cysteine and the closing phenylalanine or tryptophan. D genes are given only for firm matches. Clone size is not always given. Where it is, it says once, few, many or a class for expanded clones.

CDR3aa: CASSLASGEKQETQYF
CDR3nt: TGCGCCAGCAGCTTGGCTAGCGGGGAGAAGCAAGAGACCCAGTACTTC
j_gene: TRBJ2-5
abundance: .
d_gene: TRBD2
v_gene: TRBV5-1

CDR3aa: CASSSRARGYNSPLHF
CDR3nt: TGTGCCAGCAGCTCCCGGGCCCGAGGGTATAATTCACCCCTCCACTTT
j_gene: TRBJ1-6
abundance: .
d_gene: .
v_gene: TRBV5-4

CDR3aa: CASIPGQGLNSPLHF
CDR3nt: TGTGCCAGCATTCCCGGACAGGGTCTTAATTCACCCCTCCACTTT
j_gene: TRBJ1-6
abundance: .
d_gene: TRBD1
v_gene: TRBV6-5

CDR3aa: CASSTGTDNEQFF
CDR3nt: TGCGCCAGCAGCACCGGGACAGACAATGAGCAGTTCTTC
j_gene: TRBJ2-1
abundance: .
d_gene: TRBD1
v_gene: TRBV5-1

CDR3aa: CASSLGAGGLDTIYF
CDR3nt: TGCGCCAGCAGCTTGGGAGCAGGGGGCTTAGACACCATATATTTT
j_gene: TRBJ1-3
abundance: .
d_gene: TRBD1
v_gene: TRBV5-1

CDR3aa: CASSLGDRYEQYF
CDR3nt: TGTGCCAGCAGCTTAGGGGACAGGTACGAGCAGTACTTC
j_gene: TRBJ2-7
abundance: .
d_gene: TRBD1
v_gene: TRBV11-2

CDR3aa: CASSQGRTDTQYF
CDR3nt: TGTGCCAGCAGCCAGGGGCGGACAGATACGCAGTATTTT
j_gene: TRBJ2-3
abundance: once
d_gene: .
v_gene: TRBV14

CDR3aa: CASSLELAGGETQYF
CDR3nt: TGCGCCAGCAGCTTGGAGCTAGCGGGGGGTGAGACCCAGTACTTC
j_gene: TRBJ2-5
abundance: .
d_gene: TRBD2
v_gene: TRBV5-1

CDR3aa: CASSFTGGNQPQHF
CDR3nt: TGTGCCAGCAGCTTCACAGGGGGTAATCAGCCCCAGCATTTT
j_gene: TRBJ1-5
abundance: .
d_gene: TRBD1
v_gene: TRBV7-9

CDR3aa: CASSSHGGVAKNIQYF
CDR3nt: TGTGCCAGCAGCTCCCATGGGGGGGTAGCCAAAAACATTCAGTACTTC
j_gene: TRBJ2-4
abundance: once
d_gene: TRBD2
v_gene: TRBV3-1/TRBV3-2

CDR3aa: CASRETGPGELFF
CDR3nt: TGTGCCAGCAGGGAGACAGGGCCCGGGGAGCTGTTTTTT
j_gene: TRBJ2-2
abundance: .
d_gene: TRBD1
v_gene: TRBV7-9

CDR3aa: CASSFRGETQYF
CDR3nt: TGTGCCAGCAGCTTTCGAGGGGAGACCCAGTACTTC
j_gene: TRBJ2-5
abundance: .
d_gene: .
v_gene: TRBV7-2

CDR3aa: CASRPFHREAEAFF
CDR3nt: TGTGCCAGCAGACCCTTTCACCGGGAGGCTGAAGCTTTCTTT
j_gene: TRBJ1-1
abundance: .
d_gene: .
v_gene: TRBV6-6

CDR3aa: CASSLTGQEAGNTIYF
CDR3nt: TGTGCCAGCAGCCTGACGGGACAGGAAGCTGGAAACACCATATATTTT
j_gene: TRBJ1-3
abundance: .
d_gene: TRBD1
v_gene: TRBV9

CDR3aa: CASSLVPGQTYEQYF
CDR3nt: TGCGCCAGCAGCTTGGTCCCGGGACAGACCTACGAGCAGTACTTC
j_gene: TRBJ2-7
abundance: .
d_gene: TRBD1
v_gene: TRBV5-1

CDR3aa: CASRPGTALDRGIQYF
CDR3nt: TGTGCCAGCAGACCCGGGACAGCGCTTGATCGCGGCATTCAGTACTTC
j_gene: TRBJ2-4
abundance: .
d_gene: TRBD1
v_gene: TRBV27

CDR3aa: CACAVDYQRNEQFF
CDR3nt: TGCGCCTGCGCTGTGGACTACCAACGCAATGAGCAGTTCTTC
j_gene: TRBJ2-1
abundance: .
d_gene: .
v_gene: TRBV10-2

CDR3aa: CASSPPLPGWNYGYTF
CDR3nt: TGTGCCAGCTCACCACCGCTGCCGGGGTGGAACTATGGCTACACCTTC
j_gene: TRBJ1-2
abundance: .
d_gene: .
v_gene: TRBV18

CDR3aa: CASSQIQEAEAFF
CDR3nt: TGCGCCAGCAGCCAAATCCAGGAAGCTGAAGCTTTCTTT
j_gene: TRBJ1-1
abundance: .
d_gene: .
v_gene: TRBV4-1

CDR3aa: CASSVGISGTGRDTEAFF
CDR3nt: TGTGCCAGCAGCGTAGGGATAAGTGGGACAGGGAGGGACACTGAAGCTTTCTTT
j_gene: TRBJ1-1
abundance: .
d_gene: TRBD1
v_gene: TRBV9

CDR3aa: CASGGVGGTDTQYF
CDR3nt: TGTGCCAGCGGCGGCGTGGGTGGCACAGATACGCAGTATTTT
j_gene: TRBJ2-3
abundance: .
d_gene: .
v_gene: TRBV2

CDR3aa: CASSYEEGRPFSEQYF
CDR3nt: TGTGCCAGCAGTTACGAGGAGGGTAGGCCGTTCTCCGAGCAGTACTTC
j_gene: TRBJ2-7
abundance: .
d_gene: .
v_gene: TRBV6-5

CDR3aa: CASSLGTASYNEQFF
CDR3nt: TGCGCCAGCAGCTTGGGGACAGCCTCCTACAATGAGCAGTTCTTC
j_gene: TRBJ2-1
abundance: .
d_gene: .
v_gene: TRBV5-1

CDR3aa: CASSGPRQASGNTIYF
CDR3nt: TGTGCCAGCAGTGGGCCACGGCAGGCCTCTGGAAACACCATATATTTT
j_gene: TRBJ1-3
abundance: once
d_gene: .
v_gene: TRBV6-1

CDR3aa: CASSQSLRGEQFF
CDR3nt: TGTGCCAGCAGCCAAAGTCTACGTGGTGAGCAGTTCTTC
j_gene: TRBJ2-1
abundance: .
d_gene: .
v_gene: TRBV14

CDR3aa: CASSTRPGQGYGYTF
CDR3nt: TGTGCCAGCAGCACGCGCCCGGGACAGGGTTATGGCTACACCTTC
j_gene: TRBJ1-2
abundance: .
d_gene: TRBD1
v_gene: TRBV5-4

CDR3aa: CASSAMRTDTQYF
CDR3nt: TGTGCCAGCAGCGCGATGCGGACAGATACGCAGTATTTT
j_gene: TRBJ2-3
abundance: few
d_gene: .
v_gene: TRBV7-2

CDR3aa: CASSWGQGAYGYTF
CDR3nt: TGTGCCAGCAGTTGGGGACAGGGGGCCTATGGCTACACCTTC
j_gene: TRBJ1-2
abundance: .
d_gene: TRBD1
v_gene: TRBV28

CDR3aa: CATSRRGAGDTQYF
CDR3nt: TGTGCCACCAGCCGGCGGGGGGCCGGGGATACGCAGTATTTT
j_gene: TRBJ2-3
abundance: .
d_gene: TRBD2
v_gene: TRBV15

CDR3aa: CASSPGSGRGTYEQYF
CDR3nt: TGTGCCAGCAGCCCTGGCTCTGGGAGGGGAACCTACGAGCAGTACTTC
j_gene: TRBJ2-7
abundance: once
d_gene: TRBD2
v_gene: TRBV5-4

CDR3aa: CSVIAPPDEQFF
CDR3nt: TGCAGCGTTATTGCCCCCCCGGATGAGCAGTTCTTC
j_gene: TRBJ2-1
abundance: .
d_gene: .
v_gene: TRBV29-1

CDR3aa: CASSQESGGQFNEQFF
CDR3nt: TGTGCCAGCAGCCAAGAGTCGGGGGGCCAGTTCAATGAGCAGTTCTTC
j_gene: TRBJ2-1
abundance: once
d_gene: .
v_gene: TRBV4-2

CDR3aa: CASSEILNTGELFF
CDR3nt: TGTGCCAGCAGTGAAATCCTTAACACCGGGGAGCTGTTTTTT
j_gene: TRBJ2-2
abundance: .
d_gene: .
v_gene: TRBV25-1

CDR3aa: CASSQAPWGQGAVEQFF
CDR3nt: TGTGCCAGCAGCCAAGCCCCGTGGGGACAGGGGGCAGTTGAGCAGTTCTTC
j_gene: TRBJ2-1
abundance: .
d_gene: TRBD1
v_gene: TRBV3-1/TRBV3-2

CDR3aa: CASSLSGTAYNSPLHF
CDR3nt: TGCGCCAGCAGCCTGTCAGGGACAGCTTATAATTCACCCCTCCACTTT
j_gene: TRBJ1-6
abundance: few
d_gene: TRBD1
v_gene: TRBV5-1

CDR3aa: CASSSGQGGHTEAFF
CDR3nt: TGTGCCAGCAGCTCAGGACAGGGCGGGCACACTGAAGCTTTCTTT
j_gene: TRBJ1-1
abundance: large
d_gene: TRBD1
v_gene: TRBV6-4

CDR3aa: CASSVLASGGIDTQYF
CDR3nt: TGTGCCAGCAGCGTCCTAGCTAGCGGGGGGATAGATACGCAGTATTTT
j_gene: TRBJ2-3
abundance: .
d_gene: TRBD2
v_gene: TRBV7-9

CDR3aa: CASRTRGTTNEKLFF
CDR3nt: TGTGCCAGCAGAACCCGGGGAACAACTAATGAAAAACTGTTTTTT
j_gene: TRBJ1-4
abundance: .
d_gene: .
v_gene: TRBV5-6

CDR3aa: CASSIGASSYEQYF
CDR3nt: TGTGCCAGTAGTATTGGGGCCTCCTCCTACGAGCAGTACTTC
j_gene: TRBJ2-7
abundance: .
d_gene: .
v_gene: TRBV19

CDR3aa: CASSGTTDPDTQYF
CDR3nt: TGTGCCAGCAGTGGAACGACTGATCCAGATACGCAGTATTTT
j_gene: TRBJ2-3
abundance: .
d_gene: .
v_gene: TRBV6-6

CDR3aa: CASSYSTSGRGDQETQYF
CDR3nt: TGTGCCAGCAGTTACTCGACGTCTGGGCGGGGGGACCAAGAGACCCAGTACTTC
j_gene: TRBJ2-5
abundance: .
d_gene: TRBD2
v_gene: TRBV6-2/TRBV6-3

CDR3aa: CASSRPPAGIGTGELFF
CDR3nt: TGTGCCAGCAGCCGACCTCCTGCAGGAATCGGAACCGGGGAGCTGTTTTTT
j_gene: TRBJ2-2
abundance: .
d_gene: .
v_gene: TRBV27

CDR3aa: CASSRQDPSYNEQFF
CDR3nt: TGTGCCAGCAGCCGACAGGACCCCTCCTACAATGAGCAGTTCTTC
j_gene: TRBJ2-1
abundance: .
d_gene: .
v_gene: TRBV2

CDR3aa: CASSQDVRGGQETQYF
CDR3nt: TGTGCCAGCAGCCAAGATGTGCGGGGGGGCCAAGAGACCCAGTACTTC
j_gene: TRBJ2-5
abundance: .
d_gene: TRBD2
v_gene: TRBV3-1/TRBV3-2

CDR3aa: CASSRGHLNTEAFF
CDR3nt: TGTGCCAGCAGCCGAGGACACCTGAACACTGAAGCTTTCTTT
j_gene: TRBJ1-1
abundance: .
d_gene: .
v_gene: TRBV5-6

CDR3aa: CASSKPPISQANSNQPQHF
CDR3nt: TGTGCCAGCAGCAAACCCCCTATTTCTCAGGCGAATAGCAATCAGCCCCAGCATTTT
j_gene: TRBJ1-5
abundance: .
d_gene: .
v_gene: TRBV21-1

CDR3aa: CASSLVTGSGYTF
CDR3nt: TGTGCCAGCAGCCTAGTTACAGGGAGCGGCTACACCTTC
j_gene: TRBJ1-2
abundance: .
d_gene: .
v_gene: TRBV2